Sequencing of this T cell receptor (beta chain) was carried out in a study of identifying expanded T cells in peripheral blood. Germline values: CDR1 MNHEY, CDR2 SMNVEV (reference sequence). The CDR3 spans 17 residues. V lost 6 bases to trimming and J lost 6 bases, with 24 bases between them. Only in-frame clones appear in the TCRdb table, and some are missing; sequencing was by immunoSEQ multiplex PCR. The table records more than 80,000 clones, about nine tenths of them present only once. This receptor was obtained from a person aged 18-70 years in good health. The sequencing sample was made of blood. The chain couples TRBV27 to TRBJ2-4, with D maybe TRBD2 (6 bases). CDR3: CASRHTADVFGGNIQYF. The DNA of the CDR3 is TGTGCCAGCAGACATACAGCGGACGTATTCGGGGGAAACATTCAGTACTTC.